This T cell receptor beta chain was profiled in a study of cytomegalovirus exposure and HLA in healthy donors (dated by TCRdb to about 2017). Describing the broader study: According to an earlier analysis of a few hundred of the donors, 150 million to 200 million T cells yielded roughly 100 million unique TCR beta sequences and around 300 Gb of sequence data. An early release covering just under 650 HLA-typed donors comprised approximately 300 gigabases of sequencing data and approximately 85 million unique TCR sequences. The genetic ancestry cluster associated with self-reported Caucasian donors included about 84% of the roughly 400 genotyped donors. The study was designed to test whether signatures of past pathogen exposure could be identified by cataloging public T cell receptors. The study used immunosequencing to profile the T cell repertoires of several hundred subjects and linked those repertoires to cytomegalovirus serostatus. In addition to the first cohort of around 670 subjects, a separate validation cohort of 100 to 150 different subjects was used. To predict cytomegalovirus infection status, the study combined high-throughput TCR immunosequencing, statistical association of individual TCRs with disease status, and machine learning. To study patterns of TCR occurrence, a later analysis re-analyzed previously published TCR beta repertoires from under 750 donors and added high-resolution HLA genotyping. In the later analysis, no new phenotypic data were used to find candidate immune exposures; instead, reliance was placed on TCR beta sequences and their occurrence across donors. To decide whether each TCR beta V gene segment behaved as functional or pseudogenic, an earlier analysis of approximately 590 of the donors relied on high-throughput TCR beta sequencing. Donor age, sex, ethnicity and CMV serostatus were collected together with the repertoire data. Genome-wide SNP genotypes for about 55% of the roughly 670 donors were used in a later genetic analysis, which treated that subset as a discovery cohort. Every discovery cohort repertoire had been produced on one sequencing platform. HLA typing covered class I and class II loci at four-digit resolution. The number of donors typed differed by locus, with roughly 620-630 for A, B, C, DRB1 and DQB1, more than 500 for DQA1, 600 to 610 for DPA1, and around 460 for DPB1. Because of strong linkage in the cohort, roughly five DR-DQ haplotypes were treated as single units for association and clustering. On average, around 200,000 unique TCR beta nucleotide sequences were sequenced per donor among about 400 genotyped donors of the cohort, with roughly 19% of those sequences being non-productive. Findings and caveats that apply to the study as a whole: The presence/absence analyses assumed that sequencing depth was roughly uniform across donors, and that assumption may not be true. Most CMV-associated TCR beta chains appeared to be HLA-restricted in a later analysis, and the HLA associations seemed to be driven largely by CMV exposure. A group of highly shared sequence variants was considered likely to be a technical artifact of the sequencing pipeline. In vitro tests confirmed that a few of the cytomegalovirus-associated TCR beta chains recognize cytomegalovirus antigens. Assigning TCR associations to individual alleles was difficult when HLA alleles, especially DR and DQ, strongly co-occurred. A further reported finding was that TCR beta sequences accurately predicted the HLA-A and HLA-B alleles for most subjects in the first cohort. The only immune exposure information available for the cohort was CMV serostatus. In the study, around 160 TCR beta chains were listed as associated with cytomegalovirus. Because counts were too low, 15 to 20 rarely observed V segments, including chromosome 9 orphons, were excluded from the earlier analysis of 587 of the donors. In a later analysis, HLA-associated TCR beta chains showed more clonal expansion and lower generation probabilities than non-associated chains that were equally common. In an earlier analysis of about 550 of the donors, most TCR beta V segments were observed in productive rearrangements about 87% or about 30% of the time, broadly matching IMGT annotations. Linkage disequilibrium might explain the correlated functional status among segregating V segments, but an unknown experimental factor could not be ruled out. Compared with the roughly 600-donor mean, donors in an Asian-associated ancestry cluster had fewer N-insertions in productive TCRs, according to a later genetic analysis. A later analysis associated some 17,000 TCR beta sequences with specific HLA alleles at a false discovery rate of 0.05. The classifier was reported to diagnose cytomegalovirus status with high specificity and sensitivity in both the original and validation cohorts. Only TCR beta chains were sequenced in this cohort, and the absence of alpha or paired-chain data limited detectable features. Some IMGT-functional V segments, including TRBV6-2 and TRBV6-3, could not be told apart with the 87-base-pair reads, so those segments were excluded. While some public TCRs were present in many individuals, most TCR sequences turned up only very rarely across donors. A later analysis found that TCR association rates varied across HLA loci, with DRB1 alleles showing the most associated TCRs and HLA-C alleles the fewest. The authors suggested that the approach could potentially be extended to other disease states and immunological phenotypes. According to a later analysis, parvovirus B19, influenza, CMV and Epstein-Barr virus appeared linked to several top co-occurrence clusters. An association between a missense DCLRE1C variant and V-gene and J-gene trimming of TCR beta chains was found in a later genetic analysis and replicated in an independent cohort. Because HLA typing was missing for some donors at each locus, association tests included only the typed subset.

The germline V gene provides CDR1 SGHTA and CDR2 FQGNSA. Including the terminal cysteine and phenylalanine, the CDR3 comprises 14 residues. Just the 42-base CDR3 DNA is kept, in frame starting at base 1. Trimming takes 4 bases from V and 0 bases from J, and the germline ends sit 10 bases apart. The cohort consisted of some 730 healthy bone marrow donors. At the time of sampling, every cohort member was nominally healthy, though immune exposures that went unrecorded were likely present. The donor tested CMV seronegative, placing the donor among the 350 or so seronegative members of the cohort. A peripheral blood sample was collected from each donor, and TCR beta sequencing was performed on peripheral blood mononuclear cells. Genomic DNA extraction from the blood cell samples was performed with the Qiagen DNeasy Blood Extraction Kit. On this clone: This clone's antigen is unknown. Within one base of it there is no much larger clone, and no base qualities were kept.

Libraries were constructed by the immunoSEQ multiplex PCR assay. For the multiplex PCR, a mixture combining 60 forward primers for TCR Vbeta segments and 13 reverse primers for TCR Jbeta segments was used. Amplification of the CDR3 region of rearranged TCR beta genes was performed with a multiplex PCR assay on genomic DNA. The Illumina HiSeq System was used to sequence the amplified TCR beta libraries as 87-base-pair reads. As for the original processing: Across the 500 to 850 repertoires, a later analysis counted roughly 77 million unique TCR beta chains, approximately 12 million of which were shared by at least two donors. To remove PCR and sequencing errors, raw reads were error-corrected and collapsed into unique sequences using a nearest-neighbor algorithm that merged closely related sequences. Alignment of CDR3 sequences to IMGT reference sequences was used to assign V, D and J gene segments. For a sequence to be retained, a match of at least six nucleotides was required to both a V gene segment and a J gene segment. A rearrangement was called productive if the CDR3 had no stop codons and remained in frame with V and J, and every other rearrangement was called non-productive. Following IMGT convention, CDR3 was defined as the stretch from the second conserved V-encoded cysteine to the conserved J-encoded phenylalanine. The earlier analysis of around 640 of the donors excluded sequences that lacked an unambiguous match to a single V gene segment. An earlier analysis of several hundred of the donors classified V segments as functional when productive rearrangements were above 56.7% and as segregating when the standard deviation between donors was above 5%. A statistical classification framework was developed to diagnose cytomegalovirus status using the catalog of TCR beta chain sequences. A later analysis assigned V and J genes by comparing TCR nucleotide sequences with IMGT/GENE-DB human TR gene sequences. A later analysis assigned CDR3 sequences and most-parsimonious VDJ recombination scenarios with the TCRdist pipeline. In a later analysis, each TCR beta chain was defined by its CDR3 amino acid sequence together with its V-gene family, and reads without a unique V-gene family were excluded. A later analysis removed 592 highly shared, low-generation-probability nucleotide sequences to deal with suspected cross-contamination and a sequencing artifact. In a later analysis, a clonal expansion index for each public chain was calculated from normalized within-repertoire ranks of inferred template counts. Generation probabilities in a later analysis came from a VDJ recombination model fitted to out-of-frame rearrangements, and those results were checked against IGoR. In a later analysis, TCR-TCR, TCR-HLA and TCR-CMV co-occurrence was scored with hypergeometric tests, and a repertoire-size bias correction was applied to TCR pairs. To estimate false discovery rates, a later analysis permuted the HLA or CMV assignments 20 times. In a later analysis, co-occurring TCRs were grouped using DBSCAN, and TCRdist sequence similarity was added for clustering within HLA-allele-positive subsets. Repertoires with fewer than 30,000 or more than 120,000 public chains, plus five repertoires with anomalous nucleotide sharing, were excluded from co-occurrence clustering. Sourced from immuneACCESS, this table was stored by TCRdb with only in-frame sequences that have V and J called. A share of the clones is absent; for the studies checked, an unresolved V gene accounts for under half, and the remainder has no known explanation. Clonal size and the V and J genes are those of that table, whereas D and trimming came from the DNA. The sample table records about 130,000 clones; about 76% of these occur just once. About 0.71% of the sample lies in the top ten.

This TCR derives from a man aged 18 to 30 in good health and CMV-seronegative. The V and J segments used are TRBV7-2 and TRBJ2-7; the D gene is possibly TRBD1, with 6 bases matching. The source material was PBMCs. The CDR3 region has the sequence CASSYRDTSYEQYF. The DNA sequence is as follows: TGTGCCAGCAGCTACCGGGACACCTCCTACGAGCAGTACTTC.